Below are 8 T cell receptor beta chains sequenced from a single sample in a study of T cell responses to AZD1222 COVID-19 vaccine (dated by TCRdb to the early 2020s). Library method: the immunoSEQ multiplex PCR assay. The table comes from immuneACCESS by way of TCRdb, which keeps in-frame sequences with V and J called. Part of the clones is missing from these tables; in studies checked, under half for an unresolved V gene and the rest for unknown reasons. This sample is represented by approximately 100,000 clones; 91% of them were singletons. The ten top clones hold less than 9.5% of the sample. The time point label of this sample denotes: baseline before first vaccination. Sequencing was performed on peripheral blood, taken on day 0 of AZD1222 vaccination. The receptor set was obtained from an adult in good health.

The chain joins TRBV11-3 to TRBJ2-3; D is ambiguous. Germline CDR1 and CDR2: SGHNT and YENEEA. The V and J ends lost 3 bases and 0 bases respectively, with 13 bases between them. CDR3 size: 16 residues. The CDR3 bases are TGTGCCAGCAGCTTGGGTCAGGATTCTAGCACAGATACGCAGTATTTT. It codes for CASSLGQDSSTDTQYF.

Here the CDR3 DNA reads TGTGCCAGCAGTGAATTGAAGGGTACTGGAAACACCATATATTTT. Amino acid sequence: CASSELKGTGNTIYF. The chain recombines TRBV2 with TRBJ1-3; D uncertain. The CDR3 runs 15 residues. V lost 2 bases to trimming and J lost 2 bases, with 10 bases between them. Looked up from germline, CDR1 is SNHLY and CDR2 is FYNNEI.

The chain uses TRBV2 and TRBJ2-7, with a possible D match to TRBD1 (6 bases). V lost 6 bases, J lost 2 bases, and 8 bases lay in between. CDR1 and CDR2 from the germline V gene are SNHLY and FYNNEI. This CDR3 region has 12 residues. CDR3 in amino acids: CASSGQPYEQYF. CDR3 coding DNA: TGTGCCAGCAGCGGACAGCCCTACGAGCAGTACTTC. The variable domain in full, with the rest retrieved from reference TRBV2 and TRBJ2-7, is EPEVTQTPSHQVTQMGQEVILRCVPISNHLYFYWYRQILGQKVEFLVSFYNNEISEKSEIFDDQFSVERPDGSNFTLKIRSTKLEDSAMYFCASSGQPYEQYFGPGTRLTVT.

This clone was observed a single time. This CDR3 is CASSPTGWSYNEQFF. The CDR3 DNA follows: TGTGCCAGCAGCCCTACAGGGTGGTCCTACAATGAGCAGTTCTTC. V usage is TRBV5-5 and J usage is TRBJ2-1; weak D call: TRBD1 (6 bases). Germline assignment: CDR1 SGHKS and CDR2 YYEKEE (reference sequence). The CDR3 extends over 15 amino acids. V was pared by 4 bases and J by 1 base, with 12 bases between.

V gene TRBV10-3 combines with J gene TRBJ2-7; 11 bases fit TRBD2. CDR1 is ENHRY, CDR2 SYGVKD, per germline. V lost 3 bases, J lost 5 bases, and 18 bases stayed unmatched. CDR3 length: 19 residues. The chain's CDR3 is CAISDPSVTSGNNANEQYF. Here the CDR3 DNA reads TGTGCCATCAGTGACCCCTCGGTGACTAGCGGGAATAATGCCAACGAGCAGTACTTC.

This clone was counted a single time. The chain couples TRBV2 to TRBJ2-5, with a possible D match to TRBD2 (5 bases). With 10 bases removed from V and 5 bases from J, the gap between germline ends came to 17 bases. The CDR3 has 13 residues. CDR1 and CDR2 (germline): SNHLY, FYNNEI. The CDR3 reads CATLLDLGETQYF. For the CDR3, the DNA is TGTGCCACCTTACTAGATCTTGGGGAGACCCAGTACTTC.

CDR3 loop: CAWSVQGTWYGYTF. DNA of the CDR3: TGTGCCTGGAGTGTACAGGGGACTTGGTATGGCTACACCTTC. The rearrangement uses TRBV30 and TRBJ1-2; TRBD1 agrees at 7 bases. Germline V CDR1 and CDR2: GTSNPN, SVGIG (reference sequence). V lost 0 bases and J lost 5; bases outside the gene matches: 6. The CDR3 length is 14 residues. The full variable domain, completed using reference TRBV30 and TRBJ1-2, is SQTIHQWPATLVQPVGSPLSLECTVEGTSNPNLYWYRQAAGRGLQLLFYSVGIGQISSEVPQNLSASRPQDRQFILSSKKLLLSDSGFYLCAWSVQGTWYGYTFGSGTRLTVV.

This chain uses TRBV9 with TRBJ2-3, with TRBD2 identical over 13 bases. Losses at the gene ends were 0 bases for V and 5 bases for J; bases not matched to a gene: 3. Germline V CDR1 and CDR2: SGDLS, YYNGEE. This CDR3 comprises 16 residues. DNA for the CDR3: TGTGCCAGCAGCGTAGGGACTAGCGGGGGTTTAGATACGCAGTATTTT. As protein: CASSVGTSGGLDTQYF.